Shown below are 10 T cell receptor beta chains from a single sample sequenced in a study of T cell repertoires in cytomegalovirus infection. TCRdb fed the reads into MiXCR, producing one record per CDR3 protein. The sample yields 200,000 to 300,000 distinct CDR3 sequences, around 12% seen once. Sequencing was done on a sample of PBMCs. The receptors originated from a human donor in good health (CMV status not recorded). Some clones in this sample may be carry-over from other donors' samples.

This clonotype was detected ten times or more. The CDR3 sequence: CASASWGDQPNQPQHF. CDR3 nucleotides: TGTGCCAGCGCTTCGTGGGGTGATCAACCTAATCAGCCCCAGCATTTT. The chain combines TRBV27 with TRBJ1-5, with D unresolved. CDR3 length equals 16 residues. The germline V gene has CDR1 MNHEY and CDR2 SMNVEV (reference sequence). V gave up 8 bases and J gave up 4 bases, with 21 bases separating them.

This chain uses TRBV20-1 with TRBJ2-7; TRBD2 matches at 9 bases. With 0 bases clipped from V and 7 bases from J, the junction kept 10 bases outside the gene matches. Germline V gene sequence: CDR1 DFQATT, CDR2 SNEGSKA (reference sequence). The CDR3 sequence is 15 residues long. The CDR3 sequence: CSARDGIAGVYEQYF. CDR3 coding DNA: TGCAGTGCTAGAGATGGGATAGCGGGAGTTTATGAGCAGTACTTC.

This sequence joins TRBV29-1 and TRBJ2-2; D remains unclear. Trimming pared 4 bases from V and 5 bases from J, leaving 11 bases between. This CDR3 spans 13 amino acids. Germline loops: CDR1 SQVTM, CDR2 ANQGSEA. The CDR3 DNA reads as TGCAGCGTTGGGACCGCGAGGACCGGGGAGCTGTTTTTT. Translation gives CSVGTARTGELFF.

This clonotype was recorded many times. V is TRBV6-1 and J is TRBJ2-7; D ambiguous. Germline values: CDR1 MNHNS, CDR2 SASEGT. Trimming pared 0 bases from V and 6 bases from J, leaving 9 bases between. This CDR3 contains 13 residues. The CDR3 protein is CASSEASGREQYF. CDR3 DNA: TGTGCCAGCAGTGAAGCGTCGGGTCGCGAGCAGTACTTC.

This clonotype was seen ten or more times. The chain joins TRBV11-3 to TRBJ2-7, with TRBD1 matching over 7 bases. The CDR3 is 14 amino acids. Germline CDR1 reads SGHNT; CDR2 reads YENEEA. The V segment lost 5 bases and the J segment 6 bases; nucleotides outside the gene matches: 10. The CDR3 protein is CASSRHRGPGEQYF. CDR3 coding DNA: TGTGCCAGCAGCCGTCACAGGGGTCCGGGCGAGCAGTACTTC.

This clonotype was counted many times. The V gene is TRBV7-2, the J gene TRBJ2-5; TRBD2 aligns across 12 bases. Germline V lookup: CDR1 SGHTA, CDR2 FQGNSA. This CDR3 is 16 amino acids long. The ends lost 5 bases at V and 1 base at J; junction bases unmatched: 5. CDR3 coding DNA: TGTGCCAGCAGCCCCCGACTAGCGGGAGCCCAAGAGACCCAGTACTTC. Protein sequence: CASSPRLAGAQETQYF.

To note about this clonotype: A much larger clonotype is one base distant, so this may be a read error. This chain joins TRBV28 and TRBJ2-2; D perhaps matches TRBD1 (6 bases). Germline-derived CDR1 and CDR2 are MDHEN and SYDVKM. The CDR3 extends over 13 amino acids. In DNA, the CDR3 is TGTGCCAGCACCAGAGGGGACACCGGGAAGCTGTTTTTT. It specifies CASTRGDTGKLFF.

This clonotype has at least ten counts. The V gene is TRBV28, the J gene TRBJ2-4; D might be TRBD1 (6 bases). This CDR3 region has 13 residues. V was shortened by 9 bases and J by 7 bases, with 16 bases between the two germline ends. Per germline, CDR1 MDHEN and CDR2 SYDVKM. The CDR3 region has the DNA TGTGCCAGTGTGGCTGGGGGCGAGAACATTCAGTACTTC. Translated, it gives CASVAGGENIQYF.

This clonotype was picked up a small number of times. The chain links TRBV14 to TRBJ2-1, with TRBD2 matching 10 bases. After removal of 4 bases from V and 3 bases from J, the junction contained 6 bases not matched to a gene. Germline CDR1 is SGHDN and CDR2 is FVKESK. The CDR3 contains 16 residues. CDR3 sequence (DNA): TGTGCCAGCAGCCTCTTAGCGGGAGGACTCTACAATGAGCAGTTCTTC. This gives the protein CASSLLAGGLYNEQFF.

This sequence joins TRBV5-1 and TRBJ2-3, with D possibly matching TRBD2 (5 bases). The ends were cut back, 0 bases at V and 3 bases at J, with 11 bases in the middle. CDR3 length: 15 residues. Looked up from germline, CDR1 is SGHRS and CDR2 is YFSETQ. The CDR3 region is CASSLGERGTDTQYF. As DNA, the CDR3 is TGCGCCAGCAGCTTGGGGGAGAGAGGGACAGATACGCAGTATTTT. Full variable domain (missing parts from reference TRBV5-1 and TRBJ2-3): KAGVTQTPRYLIKTRGQQVTLSCSPISGHRSVSWYQQTPGQGLQFLFEYFSETQRNKGNFPGRFSGRQFSNSRSEMNVSTLELGDSALYLCASSLGERGTDTQYFGPGTRLTVL.